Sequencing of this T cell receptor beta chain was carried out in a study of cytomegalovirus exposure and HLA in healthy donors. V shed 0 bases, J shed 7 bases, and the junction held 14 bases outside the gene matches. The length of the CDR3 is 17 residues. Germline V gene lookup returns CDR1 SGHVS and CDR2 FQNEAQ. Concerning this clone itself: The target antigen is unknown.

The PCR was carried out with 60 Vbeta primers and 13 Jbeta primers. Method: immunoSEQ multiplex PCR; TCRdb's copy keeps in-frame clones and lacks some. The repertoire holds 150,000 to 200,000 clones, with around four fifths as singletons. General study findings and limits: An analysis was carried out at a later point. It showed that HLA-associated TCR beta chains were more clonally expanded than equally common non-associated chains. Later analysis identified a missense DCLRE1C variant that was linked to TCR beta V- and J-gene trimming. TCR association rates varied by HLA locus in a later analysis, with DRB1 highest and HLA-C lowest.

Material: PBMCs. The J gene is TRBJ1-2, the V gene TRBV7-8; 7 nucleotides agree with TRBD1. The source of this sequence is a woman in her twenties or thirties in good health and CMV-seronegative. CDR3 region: CASSLALNRGLLLGYTF. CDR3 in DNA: TGTGCCAGCAGCTTAGCCCTCAACAGGGGTCTTCTTCTTGGCTACACCTTC.